This T cell receptor beta chain was recovered during a study of T cells in localized non-small cell lung cancer (dated by TCRdb to 2019 to 2021). Some background on the complete study: T cell repertoires of hundreds of early-stage NSCLC patients were analyzed, with tumors being compared against uninvolved tumor-adjacent lungs. The mean age of the NSCLC patients was 50 to 85 years, with 120 to 150 men and around 100 women. The cohort was made up of around 220 treatment-naive NSCLC patients whose localized lung tumors had been resected. Paper-wide results and their limitations: The highest T cell clonality was observed in uninvolved tumor-adjacent lung, where clonality exceeded that of tumor, suggesting that antigenic responses were more focused in uninvolved tumor-adjacent lung. Because the study design was exploratory, TCR variables were selected using unadjusted p-values without false-discovery rate correction. Higher T cell density in blood was associated with longer overall survival, whereas higher clonality in adjacent lung was associated with shorter survival. Multi-region tumor sequencing was not performed, so intratumor heterogeneity could not be excluded. Of the top 100 tumor clones, a median of roughly 53 were detected in paired uninvolved adjacent lung; approximately 30 were also among that lung's top 100.

The V and J ends are trimmed by 6 bases and 4 bases, leaving 12 bases between them. The cysteine opens and the phenylalanine closes a CDR3 of 13 amino acids. The retained sequence is limited to the CDR3, 39 bases, with the frame set at the first base. Per the germline V gene, SNHLY is the CDR1 and FYNNEI is the CDR2. Comment on this clone: This clone's antigen is unknown. No base qualities exist here, and no much larger clone lies one base off it.

At diagnosis, tumor, uninvolved tumor-adjacent lung and peripheral blood were collected and then preserved as a mix of FFPE and fresh-frozen material. Blood samples were analyzed as peripheral blood mononuclear cells for TCR repertoire profiling. TCR beta CDR3 regions were sequenced from DNA using the immunoSEQ Assay. In the authors' own workflow: To compute T cell density, TCR beta template counts were normalized to usable DNA, which was estimated by amplifying housekeeping genes. The preseqR package was used to estimate richness by extrapolating to 400,000 templates for PBMC samples and to 120,000 templates for tissue samples. Clonality was calculated as one minus Pielou's evenness. Differential abundance testing on productive amino-acid clonotypes, with a minimum total count of 5 and an alpha of 0.1, was used to identify tissue-enriched TCRs. The Jaccard Index and the Morisita Overlap Index were used to quantify repertoire overlap between compartments. GLIPH grouped TCR beta CDR3s together with public tetramer-defined viral CDR3s, and a viral motif had to include at least three viral sequences and show V-gene enrichment. The table comes from immuneACCESS by way of TCRdb, which keeps in-frame sequences with V and J called. Part of the clones is missing from these tables; in studies checked, under half for an unresolved V gene and the rest for unknown reasons. The V and J calls and clone size were taken over from that table, and D and trimming were inferred from the DNA. Here the sample has 100,000 to 150,000 clones; around 90% occur a single time. Of the sample, over 1.5% is held by the ten largest clones.

The chain joins TRBV2 to TRBJ1-1; no confident D gene assignment can be made. Sequences were derived from peripheral blood, sampled before any cancer treatment. This sequence was found in an older female donor with stage I lung adenocarcinoma. Here is the DNA: TGTGCCAGCAGGAGGGAGCTGGGCACTGAAGCTTTCTTT. This yields the protein CASRRELGTEAFF. The variable domain in full, with residues beyond the CDR3 obtained from the reference TRBV2 and TRBJ1-1 genes, is EPEVTQTPSHQVTQMGQEVILRCVPISNHLYFYWYRQILGQKVEFLVSFYNNEISEKSEIFDDQFSVERPDGSNFTLKIRSTKLEDSAMYFCASRRELGTEAFFGQGTRLTVV.